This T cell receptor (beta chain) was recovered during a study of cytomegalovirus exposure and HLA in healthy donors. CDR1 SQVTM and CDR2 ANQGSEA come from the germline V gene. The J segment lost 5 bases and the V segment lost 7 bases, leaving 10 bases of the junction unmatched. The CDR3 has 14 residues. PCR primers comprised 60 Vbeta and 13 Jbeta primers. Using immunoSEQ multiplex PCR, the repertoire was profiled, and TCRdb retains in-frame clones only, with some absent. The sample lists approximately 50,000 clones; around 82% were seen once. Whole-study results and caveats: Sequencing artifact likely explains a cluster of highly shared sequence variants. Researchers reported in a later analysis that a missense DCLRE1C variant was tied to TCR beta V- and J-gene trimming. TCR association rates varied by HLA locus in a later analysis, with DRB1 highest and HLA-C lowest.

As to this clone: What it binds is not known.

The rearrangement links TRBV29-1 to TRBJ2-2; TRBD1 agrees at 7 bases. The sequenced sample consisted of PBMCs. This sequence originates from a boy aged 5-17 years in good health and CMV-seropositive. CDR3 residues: CSAFDRERTGELFF. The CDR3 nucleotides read TGCAGCGCCTTTGACAGGGAGAGGACCGGGGAGCTGTTTTTT.